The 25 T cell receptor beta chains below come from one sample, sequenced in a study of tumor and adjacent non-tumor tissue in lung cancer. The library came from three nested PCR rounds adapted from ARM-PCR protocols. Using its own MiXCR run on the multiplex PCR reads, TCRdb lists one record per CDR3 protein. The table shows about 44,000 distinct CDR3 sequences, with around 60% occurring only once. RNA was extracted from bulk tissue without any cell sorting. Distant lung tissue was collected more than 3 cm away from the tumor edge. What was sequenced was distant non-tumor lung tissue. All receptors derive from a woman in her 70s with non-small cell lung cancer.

The CDR3: CSATPTSGAGYEQYF. CDR3 DNA sequence: TGCAGTGCTACTCCAACCAGCGGAGCCGGCTACGAGCAGTACTTC. The chain recombines TRBV20-1 with TRBJ2-7, with D perhaps matching TRBD2 (5 bases). This CDR3 is 15 amino acids long. The V gene lost 4 bases and the J gene lost 3 bases, with 19 bases spanning the gap. Germline V gene sequence: CDR1 DFQATT, CDR2 SNEGSKA (reference sequence).

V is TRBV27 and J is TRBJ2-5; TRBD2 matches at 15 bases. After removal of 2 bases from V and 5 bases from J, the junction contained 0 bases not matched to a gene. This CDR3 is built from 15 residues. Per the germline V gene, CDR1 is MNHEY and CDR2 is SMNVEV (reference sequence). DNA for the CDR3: TGTGCCAGCAGTTTAGGACTAGCGGGAGGGGAGACCCAGTACTTC. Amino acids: CASSLGLAGGETQYF.

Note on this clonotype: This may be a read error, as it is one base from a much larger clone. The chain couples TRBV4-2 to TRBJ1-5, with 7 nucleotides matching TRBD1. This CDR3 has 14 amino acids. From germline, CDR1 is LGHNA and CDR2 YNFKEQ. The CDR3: CASGHTGAGQPQHF. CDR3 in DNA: TGTGCCAGCGGCCACACAGGGGCCGGTCAGCCCCAGCATTTT.

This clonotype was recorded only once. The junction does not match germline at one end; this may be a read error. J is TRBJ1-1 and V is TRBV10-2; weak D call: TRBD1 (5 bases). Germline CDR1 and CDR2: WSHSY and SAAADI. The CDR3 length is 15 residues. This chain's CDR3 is CVSSEVRVMNTEALF. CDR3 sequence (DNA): TGCGTCAGCAGTGAAGTCAGGGTAATGAATACTGAAGCTCTCTTT.

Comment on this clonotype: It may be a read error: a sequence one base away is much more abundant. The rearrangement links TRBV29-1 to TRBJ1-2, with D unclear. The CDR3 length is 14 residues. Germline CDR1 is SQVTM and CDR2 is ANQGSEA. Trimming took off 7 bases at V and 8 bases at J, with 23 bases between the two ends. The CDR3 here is CSADVNYATSGYTF. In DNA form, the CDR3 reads TGCAGCGCTGACGTGAATTACGCAACCAGCGGCTACACCTTC.

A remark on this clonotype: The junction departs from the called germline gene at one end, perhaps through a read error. As DNA, the CDR3 is TGTGCCAGCATCTTAGTCGGTGAGCAGTGCTTC. Protein product: CASILVGEQCF. This chain joins TRBV7-8 and TRBJ2-7, with no clear D. CDR1 and CDR2 (germline): SGHVS, FQNEAQ. The CDR3 contains 11 residues.

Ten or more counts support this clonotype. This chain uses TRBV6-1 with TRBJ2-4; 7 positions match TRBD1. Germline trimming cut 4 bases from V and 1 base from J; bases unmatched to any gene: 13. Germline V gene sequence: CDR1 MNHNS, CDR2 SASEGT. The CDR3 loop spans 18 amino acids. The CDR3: CASSVSPNRGSAKNIQYF. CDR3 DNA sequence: TGTGCCAGCAGTGTCTCCCCCAACAGGGGTTCGGCCAAAAACATTCAGTACTTC.

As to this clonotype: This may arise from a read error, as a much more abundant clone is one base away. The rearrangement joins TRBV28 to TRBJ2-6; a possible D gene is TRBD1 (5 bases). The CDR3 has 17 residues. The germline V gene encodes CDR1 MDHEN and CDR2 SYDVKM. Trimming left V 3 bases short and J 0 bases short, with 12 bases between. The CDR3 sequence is CASSLWGLLSGANVLTF. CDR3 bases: TGTGCCAGCAGTTTGTGGGGCTTGCTCTCTGGGGCCAACGTCCTGACTTTC.

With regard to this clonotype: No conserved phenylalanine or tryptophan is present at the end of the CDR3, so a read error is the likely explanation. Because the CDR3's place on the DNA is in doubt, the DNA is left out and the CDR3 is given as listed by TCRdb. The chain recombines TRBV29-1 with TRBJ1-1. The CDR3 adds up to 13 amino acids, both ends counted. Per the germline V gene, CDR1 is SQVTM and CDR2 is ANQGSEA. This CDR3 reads CSARMATETEAFC.

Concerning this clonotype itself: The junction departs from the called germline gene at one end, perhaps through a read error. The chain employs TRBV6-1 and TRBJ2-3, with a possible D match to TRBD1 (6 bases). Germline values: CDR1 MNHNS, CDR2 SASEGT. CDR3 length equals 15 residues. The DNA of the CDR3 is TGTGCCAGCAGGGACAACCTGGACAGCGGAGATGCGCAGTATTTT. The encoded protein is CASRDNLDSGDAQYF.

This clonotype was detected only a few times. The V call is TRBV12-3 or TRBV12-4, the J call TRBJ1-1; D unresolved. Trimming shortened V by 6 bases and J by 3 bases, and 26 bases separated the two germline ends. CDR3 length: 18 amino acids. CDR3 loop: CASRRVGVERVTDTEAFF. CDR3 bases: TGTGCCAGCAGGCGAGTCGGTGTCGAGCGGGTTACTGACACTGAAGCTTTCTTT.

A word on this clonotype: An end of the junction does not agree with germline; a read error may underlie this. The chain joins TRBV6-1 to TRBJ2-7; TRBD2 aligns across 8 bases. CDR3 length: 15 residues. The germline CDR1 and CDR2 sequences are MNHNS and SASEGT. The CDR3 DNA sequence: TGTGCAAGCAGTGAAGTCACCGGGAGGGATTACGAGCAGTACTTC. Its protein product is CASSEVTGRDYEQYF.

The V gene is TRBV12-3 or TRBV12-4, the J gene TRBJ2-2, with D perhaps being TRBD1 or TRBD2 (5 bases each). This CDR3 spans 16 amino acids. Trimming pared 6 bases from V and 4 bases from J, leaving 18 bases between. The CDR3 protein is CASRPTGLSITGELFF. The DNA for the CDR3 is TGTGCCAGCAGACCCACAGGACTTTCGATCACCGGGGAGCTGTTTTTT.

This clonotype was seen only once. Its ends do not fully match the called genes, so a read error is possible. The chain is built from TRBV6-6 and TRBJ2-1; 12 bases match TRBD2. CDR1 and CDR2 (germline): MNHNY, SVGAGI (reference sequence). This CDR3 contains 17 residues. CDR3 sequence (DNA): TGTGCCAGCACACTAGCGGGAGGATCGAGCTCCTACAATGAGCAGTTTTTC. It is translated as CASTLAGGSSSYNEQFF.

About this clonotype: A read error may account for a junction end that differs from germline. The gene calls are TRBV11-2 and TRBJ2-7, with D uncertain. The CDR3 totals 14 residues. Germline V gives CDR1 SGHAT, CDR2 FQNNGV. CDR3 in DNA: TGTGCCAGCAGTTTAGTGGCCATCCACTACGAGGAGTACTTC. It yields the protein CASSLVAIHYEEYF.

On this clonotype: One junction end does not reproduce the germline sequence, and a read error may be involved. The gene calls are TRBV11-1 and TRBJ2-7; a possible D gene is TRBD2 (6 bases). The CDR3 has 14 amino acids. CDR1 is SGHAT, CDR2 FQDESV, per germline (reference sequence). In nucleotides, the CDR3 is TGTGTCAACAGCTTCGAAGCGGGTCGGTACGAGCAGTACTTT. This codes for CVNSFEAGRYEQYF.

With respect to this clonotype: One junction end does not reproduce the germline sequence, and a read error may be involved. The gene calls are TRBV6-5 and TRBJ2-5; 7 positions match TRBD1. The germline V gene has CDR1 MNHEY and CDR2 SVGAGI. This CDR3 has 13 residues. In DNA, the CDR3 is TGTGCCAGCAATTACAGGGGTACGGAGACCCAGTACTTC. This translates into CASNYRGTETQYF.

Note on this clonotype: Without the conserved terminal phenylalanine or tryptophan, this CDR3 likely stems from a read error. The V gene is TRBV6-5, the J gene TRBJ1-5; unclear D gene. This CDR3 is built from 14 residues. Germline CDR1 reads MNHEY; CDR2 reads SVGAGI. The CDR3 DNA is TGTGTCAGCAGTCATACCCCACCGCGGGGGCCCCAGCATATT. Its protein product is CVSSHTPPRGPQHI.

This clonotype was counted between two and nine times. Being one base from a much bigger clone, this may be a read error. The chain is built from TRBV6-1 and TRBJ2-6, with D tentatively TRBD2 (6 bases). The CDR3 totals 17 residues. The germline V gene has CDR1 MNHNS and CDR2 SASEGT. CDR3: CASGTASASSGDNVLTF. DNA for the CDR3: TGTGCCAGCGGGACTGCTAGCGCAAGCTCTGGGGACAACGTCCTGACTTTC.

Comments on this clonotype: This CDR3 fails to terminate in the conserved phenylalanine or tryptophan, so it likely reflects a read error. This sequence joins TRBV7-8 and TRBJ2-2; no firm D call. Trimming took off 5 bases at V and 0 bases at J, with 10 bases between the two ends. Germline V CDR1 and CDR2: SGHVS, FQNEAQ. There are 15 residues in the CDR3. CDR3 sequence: CASSPGVANTGELFL. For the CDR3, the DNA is TGTGCCAGCAGCCCAGGAGTCGCGAACACCGGGGAGCTGTTTCTT.

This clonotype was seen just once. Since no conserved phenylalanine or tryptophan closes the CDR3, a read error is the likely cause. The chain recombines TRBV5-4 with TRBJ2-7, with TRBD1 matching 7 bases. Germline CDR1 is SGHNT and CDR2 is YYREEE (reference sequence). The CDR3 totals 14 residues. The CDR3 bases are TGTGCCAGCCGCCAAAGGGACAGACTATACGAACAGTACTTA. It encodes CASRQRDRLYEQYL.

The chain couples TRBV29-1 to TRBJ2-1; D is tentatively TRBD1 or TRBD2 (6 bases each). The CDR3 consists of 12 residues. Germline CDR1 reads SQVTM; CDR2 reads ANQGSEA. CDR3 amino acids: CSVLGGWSEQFF. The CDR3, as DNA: TGCAGTGTTCTAGGGGGGTGGAGTGAGCAGTTCTTC.

CDR3 nucleotide sequence: TGCAGCGTTGCAAATAGTAGGAATGAGCAGTTCTTC. This encodes CSVANSRNEQFF. The genes are TRBV29-1 and TRBJ2-1; D gene unclear. Germline CDR1 SQVTM, CDR2 ANQGSEA. V lost 4 bases and J 7 bases, leaving 11 bases between the germline ends. CDR3 length: 12 residues.

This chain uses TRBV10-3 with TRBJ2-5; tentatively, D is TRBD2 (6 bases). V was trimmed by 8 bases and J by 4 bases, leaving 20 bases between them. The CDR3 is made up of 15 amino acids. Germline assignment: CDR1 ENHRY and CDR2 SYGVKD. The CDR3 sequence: CAIRAAMTSIETQYF. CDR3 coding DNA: TGTGCCATCCGTGCAGCTATGACTAGTATAGAGACCCAGTACTTC.

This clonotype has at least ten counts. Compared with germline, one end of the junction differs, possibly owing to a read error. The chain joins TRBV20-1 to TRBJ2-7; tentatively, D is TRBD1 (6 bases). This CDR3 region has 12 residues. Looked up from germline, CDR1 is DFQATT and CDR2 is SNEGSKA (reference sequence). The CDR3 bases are TGCAGTGCTAGAGATACAGGGTTGGACAGCCACTTC. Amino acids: CSARDTGLDSHF.